The rows below give T cell receptor beta chains drawn from one sample of a study of response to subunit inactivated influenza vaccine. MiXCR was run by TCRdb on the RT-PCR reads, yielding one entry per CDR3 protein. The sample lists around 760,000 distinct CDR3 sequences, roughly 13% occurring once. The sample was PBMCs from blood, taken 14 days before vaccination. These receptors originate from a man aged 45-60 years who received an inactivated influenza vaccine. Both conserved end residues are part of each CDR3. A D gene is named only where the DNA matches it firmly. Clone sizes are given selectively: once, few, many, or a class where the clone is expanded.

TRBV12-3/TRBV12-4	-	TRBJ1-2	-	CASSSFGTLGYTF	TGTGCCAGCAGCTCCTTCGGGACACTTGGCTACACCTTC
TRBV4-1	TRBD1	TRBJ1-2	many	CASSQDPPGGLANYGYTF	TGCGCCAGCAGCCAAGATCCCCCAGGGGGACTAGCTAACTATGGCTACACCTTC
TRBV6-2/TRBV6-3	TRBD1	TRBJ2-7	-	CASSYPLRQGRFSYEQYF	TGTGCCAGCAGTTACCCCCTTCGACAGGGGCGATTCTCCTACGAGCAGTACTTC
TRBV7-2	-	TRBJ2-5	-	CASSLFWTGTRQETQYF	TGTGCCAGCAGCTTATTCTGGACCGGGACAAGGCAAGAGACCCAGTACTTC
TRBV11-2	-	TRBJ2-3	few	CASSSPRALDTQYF	TGTGCCAGCAGCTCCCCTCGTGCCCTAGATACGCAGTATTTT
TRBV27	-	TRBJ2-5	few	CASSSPQGETQYF	TGTGCCAGCAGTTCCCCCCAAGGAGAGACCCAGTACTTC
TRBV20-1	-	TRBJ1-3	many	CSARKTDSGSSGNTIYF	TGCAGTGCTAGAAAGACCGATAGTGGCAGTTCTGGAAACACCATATATTTT
TRBV29-1	TRBD1	TRBJ2-7	many	CSAGIGQGYEQYF	TGCAGCGCCGGTATAGGACAGGGCTACGAGCAGTACTTC
TRBV12-3/TRBV12-4	TRBD1	TRBJ2-2	few	CASSPGTGTGTRELFF	TGTGCCAGCAGCCCCGGGACAGGGACCGGCACCAGGGAGCTGTTTTTT
TRBV20-1	TRBD1	TRBJ1-4	-	CSAPTGGSNEKLFF	TGCAGTGCACCGACAGGGGGGTCTAATGAAAAACTGTTTTTT
TRBV3-1	TRBD2	TRBJ2-2	-	CASSQEVGLAGGRNTGELFF	TGTGCCAGCAGCCAAGAGGTAGGACTAGCGGGGGGACGGAACACCGGGGAGCTGTTTTTT
TRBV6-2/TRBV6-3	-	TRBJ2-2	-	CASRKGLGELFF	TGTGCCAGCAGGAAAGGACTCGGGGAGCTGTTTTTT
TRBV10-3	-	TRBJ1-1	-	CAISEGRAISAEAFF	TGTGCCATCAGTGAGGGGAGGGCTATTAGCGCTGAAGCTTTCTTT
TRBV15	-	TRBJ1-4	-	CATSRAEGKLFF	TGTGCCACCAGCAGAGCAGAGGGCAAACTGTTTTTT
TRBV6-1	-	TRBJ2-5	-	CASPGEETQYF	TGTGCCAGCCCCGGAGAAGAGACCCAGTACTTC
TRBV10-3	-	TRBJ1-1	once	CAIHYSGVGDTEAFF	TGTGCCATCCACTATTCCGGGGTAGGGGACACTGAAGCTTTCTTT
TRBV20-1	-	TRBJ2-5	-	CSTRGETQYF	TGCAGTACACGAGGAGAGACCCAGTACTTC
TRBV9	-	TRBJ2-7	few	CASSLTGDVEQYF	TGTGCCAGCAGCTTGACTGGTGATGTTGAGCAGTACTTC
TRBV6-5	-	TRBJ1-5	-	CASSYSSGSNQPQHF	TGTGCCAGCAGTTACTCTTCAGGTTCGAATCAGCCCCAGCATTTT
TRBV30	-	TRBJ2-7	-	CAWSVAVEPYEQYF	TGTGCCTGGAGTGTAGCCGTGGAACCCTACGAGCAGTACTTC
TRBV11-2	-	TRBJ1-1	few	CASSLSGGALNAFF	TGTGCCAGCAGCTTATCGGGGGGCGCGTTGAACGCTTTCTTT
TRBV20-1	TRBD2	TRBJ2-3	few	CSAKLTSGYTDTQYF	TGCAGTGCTAAACTAACTAGCGGATACACAGATACGCAGTATTTT
TRBV29-1	TRBD1	TRBJ1-3	many	CSVEATPGQGAGNTIYF	TGCAGCGTTGAGGCGACTCCGGGACAGGGAGCTGGAAACACCATATATTTT
TRBV29-1	TRBD1	TRBJ2-2	few	CSVEGRRQGNTGELFF	TGCAGCGTTGAAGGCCGACGACAGGGGAACACCGGGGAGCTGTTTTTT
TRBV10-3	TRBD2	TRBJ2-7	-	CAISESVLAGSPYEQYF	TGTGCCATCAGTGAGTCGGTTCTAGCGGGATCCCCCTACGAGCAGTACTTC
TRBV12-3/TRBV12-4	-	TRBJ2-5	-	CASSPQDGRQETQYF	TGTGCCAGCAGTCCACAGGACGGACGGCAAGAGACCCAGTACTTC
TRBV12-3/TRBV12-4	TRBD2	TRBJ2-4	few	CASSPGEGPGNIQYF	TGTGCCAGCAGTCCGGGGGAGGGTCCCGGAAACATTCAGTACTTC
TRBV7-6	TRBD1	TRBJ2-1	-	CASSLVGTGGQSSYNEQFF	TGTGCCAGCAGCTTAGTTGGGACAGGGGGCCAGAGCTCCTACAATGAGCAGTTCTTC
TRBV15	-	TRBJ2-7	-	CATSRGTYYEQYF	TGTGCCACCAGCAGAGGGACTTACTACGAGCAGTACTTC
TRBV20-1	TRBD1	TRBJ1-1	many	CSARPTGIVTEAFF	TGCAGTGCTAGGCCGACAGGGATTGTTACTGAAGCTTTCTTT
TRBV5-1	TRBD2	TRBJ2-3	-	CASSFSGRVTDTQYF	TGCGCCAGCAGCTTTAGCGGGAGGGTCACAGATACGCAGTATTTT
TRBV20-1	-	TRBJ2-5	few	CSARIPQETQYF	TGCAGTGCTAGAATTCCACAAGAGACCCAGTACTTC
TRBV7-9	-	TRBJ2-1	many	CASSLLASSYNEQFF	TGTGCCAGCAGCTTACTAGCGTCCTCCTACAATGAGCAGTTCTTC